The 11 T cell receptor beta chains below come from one sample, sequenced in a study of cytotoxic CD8 clonotypes in ibrutinib-treated CLL. Generated by immunoSEQ multiplex PCR, the TCRdb table keeps only in-frame clones and is missing some. The sample holds about 250,000 clones, under 80% seen once. Sequencing used PBMCs, obtained after 24 months of ibrutinib treatment. The receptors were sampled from a human donor with chronic lymphocytic leukemia.

The V and J genes are TRBV7-9 and TRBJ2-7; D is undetermined. V lost 0 bases and J 5 bases, leaving 8 bases between the germline ends. The CDR3 contains 13 residues. Germline CDR1 is SEHNR and CDR2 is FQNEAQ (reference sequence). The CDR3 reads CASSLAGLNEQYF. DNA for the CDR3: TGTGCCAGCAGCTTAGCAGGCCTCAACGAGCAGTACTTC.

The table lists this clone with a count of one. V is TRBV19 and J is TRBJ2-1, with TRBD1 matching 9 bases. The germline CDR1 and CDR2 sequences are LNHDA and SQIVND (reference sequence). This CDR3 spans 14 amino acids. V gave up 9 bases and J gave up 5 bases; unmatched junction bases: 8. The CDR3 DNA follows: TGTGCCAGCCGAACAGGGGGCAGGAACAATGAGCAGTTCTTC. It codes for CASRTGGRNNEQFF.

The V and J genes are TRBV9 and TRBJ2-2, with 8 nucleotides matching TRBD1. In germline, CDR1 is SGDLS, CDR2 YYNGEE. The CDR3 is 18 amino acids. V gave up 6 bases and J gave up 2 bases; unmatched junction bases: 15. In DNA form, the CDR3 reads TGTGCCAGCACCGAGGACAGGGCGGTTAGCAGAAACACCGGGGAGCTGTTTTTT. It encodes CASTEDRAVSRNTGELFF.

This CDR3 reads CASSYTGGLGYEQYF. DNA of the CDR3: TGTGCCAGCAGTTACACGGGGGGGTTGGGCTACGAGCAGTACTTC. V usage is TRBV6-6 and J usage is TRBJ2-7; TRBD2 matches 8 bases. The CDR3 sequence is 15 residues long. CDR1 MNHNY and CDR2 SVGAGI come from the germline V gene (reference sequence). V was pared by 2 bases and J by 3 bases, with 6 bases of the junction left unmatched.

This clone has only a few counts. This chain joins TRBV7-9 and TRBJ2-7; the D is unclear. Trimming shortened V by 5 bases and J by 1 base, and 9 bases separated the two germline ends. Germline CDR1 SEHNR, CDR2 FQNEAQ (reference sequence). The CDR3 has 13 amino acids. CDR3 protein: CASSPSRSYEQYF. The CDR3 coding sequence is TGTGCCAGCAGCCCGTCGAGATCCTACGAGCAGTACTTC. Based on the CDR3 plus reference TRBV7-9 and TRBJ2-7, the full variable domain is DTGVSQNPRHKITKRGQNVTFRCDPISEHNRLYWYRQTLGQGPEFLTYFQNEAQLEKSRLLSDRFSAERPKGSFSTLEIQRTEQGDSAMYLCASSPSRSYEQYFGPGTRLTVT.

In this sample, this clone turned up a few times. This chain links TRBV27 with TRBJ1-5, with no clear D. The V end was cut by 6 bases, the J end by 7 bases, with 16 bases between. This CDR3 comprises 14 residues. Germline V CDR1 and CDR2: MNHEY, SMNVEV (reference sequence). DNA for the CDR3: TGTGCCAGCAGCCGAGGCCGGGTTGGACAGCCCCAGCATTTT. Protein product: CASSRGRVGQPQHF.

CDR3 bases: TGTGCCAGCAGTCCACTAGCTGGTGAGCAGTTCTTC. It specifies CASSPLAGEQFF. The rearrangement joins TRBV2 to TRBJ2-1, with D perhaps matching TRBD2 (6 bases). CDR3 length equals 12 residues. Per the germline V gene, CDR1 is SNHLY and CDR2 is FYNNEI. V lost 5 bases, J lost 9 bases, and 11 bases lay in between.

The chain links TRBV7-3 to TRBJ2-1, with D perhaps matching TRBD2 (6 bases). CDR3 size: 15 residues. Germline V lookup: CDR1 SGHTA, CDR2 FQGTGA. The germline V and J ends were trimmed by 2 bases and 1 base, with 9 bases remaining between them. This chain's CDR3 is CASSLWSGSYNEQFF. The CDR3 bases are TGTGCCAGCAGCTTATGGAGCGGGTCCTACAATGAGCAGTTCTTC.

This chain uses TRBV9 with TRBJ2-2; D is ambiguous. V lost 4 bases to trimming and J lost 6 bases, with 13 bases between them. The germline gives CDR1 SGDLS, CDR2 YYNGEE. The CDR3 contains 14 residues. The DNA for the CDR3 is TGTGCCAGCAGCTATGCTAGGGATGCCGGGGAGCTGTTTTTT. Translated, it gives CASSYARDAGELFF.

The chain is built from TRBV4-3 and TRBJ1-5, with unresolved D. The CDR3 is made up of 14 amino acids. In germline, CDR1 is LGHNA, CDR2 YSLEER. The V end was cut by 0 bases, the J end by 4 bases, with 7 bases between. The CDR3 loop is CASSQDQENQPQHF. The CDR3 DNA reads TGCGCCAGCAGCCAAGATCAGGAGAATCAGCCCCAGCATTTT.

J is TRBJ2-7 and V is TRBV15; D not resolved. Germline CDR1 LNHNV, CDR2 YYDKDF (reference sequence). The CDR3 covers 13 residues. V gave up 5 bases and J gave up 5 bases, with 13 bases separating them. The chain's CDR3 is CATSLHPSDEQYF. CDR3 DNA sequence: TGTGCCACCAGCCTACACCCTTCCGACGAGCAGTACTTC.